These 31 T cell receptor beta chains were sequenced from one sample in a study of cytomegalovirus exposure and HLA in healthy donors. PCR amplification relied on 60 Vbeta primers (plus 13 Jbeta primers). Assay used: immunoSEQ multiplex PCR; TCRdb lists only in-frame clones, some missing. The table has 130,000 or so clones, more than 75% seen once; the top ten hold roughly 8%. Sequencing was carried out using PBMCs. These receptors all stem from a woman between 50 and 59 years old in good health and CMV-seropositive.

The rearrangement links TRBV27 to TRBJ1-1; D not resolved. The V end lost 5 bases, the J end lost 3 bases, and 10 bases lay between the germline ends. The germline V gene encodes CDR1 MNHEY and CDR2 SMNVEV (reference sequence). The CDR3 runs 13 residues. CDR3 DNA sequence: TGTGCCAGCAGTACCGACACTTACACTGAAGCTTTCTTT. Protein product: CASSTDTYTEAFF.

J is TRBJ2-1 and V is TRBV29-1, with 7 bases lining up with TRBD1. From germline, CDR1 is SQVTM and CDR2 ANQGSEA. V dropped 7 bases and J dropped 12; count of bases not matched to a gene: 15. The CDR3 extends over 13 amino acids. The CDR3 loop is CSAGLQGPTGQFF. DNA of the CDR3: TGCAGCGCTGGTCTACAGGGGCCTACTGGGCAGTTCTTC.

This clone was counted only a few times. This rearrangement joins TRBV5-8 to TRBJ1-5, with D perhaps matching TRBD1 (5 bases). This CDR3 region has 15 residues. Germline V gene data show CDR1 as SGHTS and CDR2 as YDEGEE. V lost 4 bases, J lost 0 bases, and 11 bases lay in between. In DNA form, the CDR3 reads TGTGCCAGCAGCCCCGGGACTGTTAGCAATCAGCCCCAGCATTTT. It yields the protein CASSPGTVSNQPQHF.

The chain couples TRBV28 to TRBJ2-1, with D possibly matching TRBD2 (5 bases). Germline values: CDR1 MDHEN, CDR2 SYDVKM. V was trimmed by 6 bases and J by 4 bases, leaving 19 bases between them. The length of the CDR3 is 16 residues. The CDR3 sequence: CASSGFLYRGYNEQFF. CDR3 DNA sequence: TGTGCCAGCAGCGGTTTTCTCTATCGGGGTTACAATGAGCAGTTCTTC.

The gene calls are TRBV9 and TRBJ2-7; 7 nucleotides agree with TRBD2. After removal of 0 bases from V and 2 bases from J, the junction contained 5 bases not matched to a gene. Germline V gene lookup returns CDR1 SGDLS and CDR2 YYNGEE. This CDR3 comprises 15 residues. DNA of the CDR3: TGTGCCAGCAGCGTAGCTAGCGGAGCCCCCTACGAGCAGTACTTC. It encodes CASSVASGAPYEQYF. The full variable domain, rest sourced from reference TRBV9 and TRBJ2-7, is DSGVTQTPKHLITATGQRVTLRCSPRSGDLSVYWYQQSLDQGLQFLIQYYNGEERAKGNILERFSAQQFPDLHSELNLSSLELGDSALYFCASSVASGAPYEQYFGPGTRLTVT.

The J gene is TRBJ2-7, the V gene TRBV29-1, with 7 positions matching TRBD2. CDR3 size: 13 residues. Losses at the gene ends were 2 bases for V and 6 bases for J; bases not matched to a gene: 7. Germline CDR1 SQVTM, CDR2 ANQGSEA. This CDR3 is CSVEPGGGSEQYF. The CDR3 region has the DNA TGCAGCGTTGAACCTGGGGGGGGTAGCGAGCAGTACTTC.

The chain links TRBV7-9 to TRBJ2-5; D gene ambiguous. Trimming removed 3 bases from V and 5 bases from J, with 7 bases in between. Germline V gives CDR1 SEHNR, CDR2 FQNEAQ (reference sequence). CDR3 length: 12 residues. In nucleotides, the CDR3 is TGTGCCAGCAGCTTCCGCAGGGAGACCCAGTACTTC. The encoded protein is CASSFRRETQYF.

J is TRBJ2-7 and V is TRBV28, with 7 bases fitting TRBD1. Losses at the gene ends were 2 bases for V and 13 bases for J; bases not matched to a gene: 17. The CDR3 covers 15 residues. Germline CDR1 MDHEN, CDR2 SYDVKM. The DNA for the CDR3 is TGTGCCAGCAGTTTAGGCGACAGGGAAAAAGGTCCTTCTTACTTC. Translating it yields CASSLGDREKGPSYF.

The CDR3 region has the DNA TGTGCCATCAGTGAGTCGACCGGGGGAGGATCACACTCCTACAATGAGCAGTTCTTC. As protein: CAISESTGGGSHSYNEQFF. The chain recombines TRBV10-3 with TRBJ2-1; D might be TRBD2 (6 bases). V was pared by 0 bases and J by 0 bases, with 18 bases between. Germline V gives CDR1 ENHRY, CDR2 SYGVKD. This CDR3 has 19 amino acids.

The J gene is TRBJ2-1, the V gene TRBV7-9, with D maybe TRBD2 (5 bases). CDR1 and CDR2 from the germline V gene are SEHNR and FQNEAQ (reference sequence). The CDR3 is 13 amino acids. Trimming removed 6 bases from V and 2 bases from J, with 8 bases in between. This CDR3 is CASRDSAYNEQFF. CDR3 coding DNA: TGTGCCAGCAGGGATAGCGCCTACAATGAGCAGTTCTTC.

CDR3 amino acids: CSVAFQGPGTEAFF. The DNA of the CDR3 is TGCAGCGTTGCATTTCAGGGGCCGGGGACTGAAGCTTTCTTT. This chain connects TRBV29-1 to TRBJ1-1; D possibly corresponds to TRBD1 (6 bases). The V gene's germline CDR1 is SQVTM and CDR2 ANQGSEA. V was pared by 4 bases and J by 5 bases, with 17 bases between. CDR3 length equals 14 residues.

V is TRBV6-1 and J is TRBJ1-6, with 8 bases lining up with TRBD1. With 7 bases clipped from V and 5 bases from J, the junction kept 7 bases outside the gene matches. Looked up from germline, CDR1 is MNHNS and CDR2 is SASEGT. The CDR3 has 15 residues. The DNA for the CDR3 is TGTGCCAGCACAGGGACAGGTGGGGATAATTCACCCCTCCACTTT. It codes for CASTGTGGDNSPLHF.

The rearrangement joins TRBV5-1 to TRBJ2-7; a possible D gene is TRBD1 (6 bases). The CDR3 runs 14 residues. Germline V lookup: CDR1 SGHRS, CDR2 YFSETQ. V was clipped by 5 bases and J by 1 base, with 13 bases between them. CDR3 residues: CASSPQGPSYEQYF. The CDR3 bases are TGCGCCAGCAGTCCCCAGGGGCCATCCTACGAGCAGTACTTC.

The genes are TRBV27 and TRBJ1-2, with D tentatively TRBD1 (5 bases). This CDR3 has 14 residues. Germline CDR1 and CDR2: MNHEY and SMNVEV (reference sequence). Trimming removed 5 bases from V and 6 bases from J, with 16 bases in between. The CDR3 spells CASSPWGGTDGYTF. Here the CDR3 DNA reads TGTGCCAGCAGTCCTTGGGGGGGAACAGATGGCTACACCTTC.

The genes are TRBV7-9 and TRBJ1-4; 8 bases line up with TRBD1. The V gene's germline CDR1 is SEHNR and CDR2 FQNEAQ (reference sequence). The junction had 11 bases not matched to a gene; V was cut back by 2 bases and J by 12 bases. The CDR3 is made up of 15 amino acids. CDR3 residues: CASSLSQGAYQQLFF. DNA for the CDR3: TGTGCCAGCAGCTTAAGCCAGGGGGCCTATCAACAACTGTTTTTT.

The J gene is TRBJ2-7, the V gene TRBV2, with D maybe TRBD1 (6 bases). V lost 3 bases to trimming and J lost 2 bases, with 11 bases between them. This CDR3 is 14 amino acids long. Germline-derived CDR1 and CDR2 are SNHLY and FYNNEI. The CDR3 DNA reads as TGTGCCAGCAGTGATTGGACAGATACCTACGAGCAGTACTTC. This translates into CASSDWTDTYEQYF.

The V gene is TRBV19, the J gene TRBJ1-1; D uncertain. The CDR3 has 14 residues. With 2 bases removed from V and 1 base from J, the gap between germline ends came to 8 bases. The germline V gene has CDR1 LNHDA and CDR2 SQIVND (reference sequence). CDR3 region: CASSIIGENTEAFF. CDR3 in DNA: TGTGCCAGTAGTATAATCGGAGAGAACACTGAAGCTTTCTTT. The full variable domain, rest sourced from reference TRBV19 and TRBJ1-1, is DGGITQSPKYLFRKEGQNVTLSCEQNLNHDAMYWYRQDPGQGLRLIYYSQIVNDFQKGDIAEGYSVSREKKESFPLTVTSAQKNPTAFYLCASSIIGENTEAFFGQGTRLTVV.

The chain employs TRBV9 and TRBJ1-3; perhaps TRBD1 as D (5 bases). Between the trimmed V and J ends, which lost 3 bases and 1 base, there was a span of 11 bases. Germline V gives CDR1 SGDLS, CDR2 YYNGEE. The CDR3 is made up of 15 amino acids. The CDR3: CASSDSQASGNTIYF. The DNA of the CDR3 is TGTGCCAGCAGCGATTCACAGGCTTCTGGAAACACCATATATTTT. The variable domain in full, with the rest retrieved from reference TRBV9 and TRBJ1-3, is DSGVTQTPKHLITATGQRVTLRCSPRSGDLSVYWYQQSLDQGLQFLIQYYNGEERAKGNILERFSAQQFPDLHSELNLSSLELGDSALYFCASSDSQASGNTIYFGEGSWLTVV.

The V and J genes are TRBV7-8 and TRBJ1-2, with D hard to call. This CDR3 contains 13 residues. V was trimmed by 6 bases and J by 7 bases, leaving 15 bases between them. Germline assignment: CDR1 SGHVS and CDR2 FQNEAQ. The CDR3 bases are TGTGCCAGCAGAGATGAACGGGGAAGTGGCTACACCTTC. Protein: CASRDERGSGYTF.

This clone was seen a few times. The V and J genes are TRBV5-1 and TRBJ2-7, with unresolved D. Germline CDR1 is SGHRS and CDR2 is YFSETQ. The CDR3 length is 15 residues. V shed 4 bases and J shed 0 bases, with 14 bases lying between them. The CDR3 coding sequence is TGCGCCAGCAGCCGAGGTCTCGGTTCCTCCTACGAGCAGTACTTC. It specifies CASSRGLGSSYEQYF.

In this sample, this clone turned up once. This sequence joins TRBV15 and TRBJ1-1; D gene unclear. Trimming took off 0 bases at V and 8 bases at J, with 7 bases between the two ends. The CDR3 contains 12 residues. Germline-derived CDR1 and CDR2 are LNHNV and YYDKDF (reference sequence). The CDR3 bases are TGTGCCACCAGCAGAGATGGGCTCGAAGCTTTCTTT. As protein: CATSRDGLEAFF.

The rearrangement uses TRBV7-9 and TRBJ1-2; D uncertain. V gave up 5 bases and J gave up 4 bases, with 11 bases separating them. Germline V lookup: CDR1 SEHNR, CDR2 FQNEAQ (reference sequence). This CDR3 comprises 13 residues. The CDR3 DNA follows: TGTGCCAGCAGCCCCCAGTTATCCTATGGCTACACCTTC. This gives the protein CASSPQLSYGYTF.

This clone was counted between two and nine times. The genes are TRBV6-5 and TRBJ1-4; D call uncertain. The V end was cut by 6 bases, the J end by 3 bases, with 11 bases between. Germline-derived CDR1 and CDR2 are MNHEY and SVGAGI. This CDR3 contains 14 residues. The CDR3 DNA is TGTGCCAGCAGGGGAGCTTTGCCTAATGAAAAACTGTTTTTT. Translated, it gives CASRGALPNEKLFF.

The chain is built from TRBV10-1 and TRBJ2-1; 11 bases are a match to TRBD2. CDR3 length: 16 residues. The trim removed 2 bases at V and 6 bases at J, leaving 6 bases unmatched. Germline assignment: CDR1 WNHNN and CDR2 SYGVQD (reference sequence). CDR3 in DNA: TGCGCCAGCAGTGAGGTACTAGCGGGAGTGGGCAATGAGCAGTTCTTC. Amino acid sequence: CASSEVLAGVGNEQFF.

J is TRBJ1-1 and V is TRBV7-3, with D possibly being TRBD1 (6 bases). This CDR3 has 13 residues. With 5 bases removed from V and 1 base from J, the gap between germline ends came to 8 bases. Germline loops: CDR1 SGHTA, CDR2 FQGTGA. The CDR3 bases are TGTGCCAGCAGCGTACAGGGGAACACTGAAGCTTTCTTT. Translated: CASSVQGNTEAFF.

Relative to its sample, this clone is large. The gene calls are TRBV11-2 and TRBJ1-5; 8 bases are a match to TRBD1. This CDR3 region has 19 residues. Trimming took 0 bases from V and 2 from J; bases not matched to a gene: 12. CDR1 is SGHAT and CDR2 is FQNNGV in the germline V gene. The CDR3 spells CASSLDRDTTGEGNQPQHF. The CDR3 region has the DNA TGTGCCAGCAGCTTAGATCGAGATACGACAGGGGAGGGCAATCAGCCCCAGCATTTT.

CDR3: CASSSQDRGTNTEAFF. In nucleotides, the CDR3 is TGTGCCAGCAGCTCCCAGGACAGGGGAACGAACACTGAAGCTTTCTTT. V and J are TRBV7-8 and TRBJ1-1; 9 nucleotides line up with TRBD1. With 4 bases clipped from V and 1 base from J, the junction kept 7 bases outside the gene matches. CDR3 length equals 16 residues. Germline V gene sequence: CDR1 SGHVS, CDR2 FQNEAQ.

This clone occurred a few times. The genes are TRBV6-6 and TRBJ1-2; the D is unclear. The CDR3 loop spans 16 amino acids. Germline V CDR1 and CDR2: MNHNY, SVGAGI (reference sequence). V was shortened by 2 bases and J by 3 bases, with 16 bases between the two germline ends. The CDR3 nucleotides are TGTGCCAGCAGTTACGAGGGAGCGGGAGTAGACTATGGCTACACCTTC. Its translation is CASSYEGAGVDYGYTF.

This chain joins TRBV5-6 and TRBJ1-4; 9 bases are a match to TRBD1. Losses at the gene ends were 2 bases for V and 8 bases for J; bases not matched to a gene: 4. The CDR3 is 14 residues long. CDR1 SGHDT and CDR2 YYEEEE come from the germline V gene. CDR3 residues: CASSFGTGSEKLFF. CDR3 sequence (DNA): TGTGCCAGCAGCTTCGGGACAGGGAGCGAAAAACTGTTTTTT.

This rearrangement joins TRBV25-1 to TRBJ2-1, with a weak D call TRBD1 (6 bases). V was cut by 6 bases and J by 5 bases, with 11 bases left in between. The germline V gene encodes CDR1 MGHDK and CDR2 SYGVNS. The CDR3 spans 13 residues. The CDR3 nucleotides read TGTGCCAGCAGCCTACAGGGAAACAATGAGCAGTTCTTC. This codes for CASSLQGNNEQFF.

The J gene is TRBJ2-7, the V gene TRBV9; 7 bases are a match to TRBD2. After removal of 4 bases from V and 6 bases from J, the junction contained 10 bases not matched to a gene. Germline assignment: CDR1 SGDLS and CDR2 YYNGEE. This CDR3 spans 14 amino acids. The CDR3 region is CASSPQEGGSEQYF. The CDR3 coding sequence is TGTGCCAGCAGCCCCCAGGAGGGAGGGTCCGAGCAGTACTTC.